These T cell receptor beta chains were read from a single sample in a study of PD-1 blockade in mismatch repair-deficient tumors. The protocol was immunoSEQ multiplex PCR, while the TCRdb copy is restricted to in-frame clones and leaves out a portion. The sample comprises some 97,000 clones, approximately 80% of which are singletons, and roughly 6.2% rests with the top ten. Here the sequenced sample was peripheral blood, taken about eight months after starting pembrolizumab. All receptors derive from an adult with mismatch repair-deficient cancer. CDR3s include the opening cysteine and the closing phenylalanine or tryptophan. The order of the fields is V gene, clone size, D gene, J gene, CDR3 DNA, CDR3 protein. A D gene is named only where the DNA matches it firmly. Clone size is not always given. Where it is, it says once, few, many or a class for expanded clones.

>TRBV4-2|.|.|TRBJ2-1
TGTGCCAGCACCAACGACCCAGGGGACCATGAGCAGTTCTTC
CASTNDPGDHEQFF
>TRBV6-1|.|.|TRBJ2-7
TGTGCCAGCACCCAAATCGCCCACGAGCAGTACTTC
CASTQIAHEQYF
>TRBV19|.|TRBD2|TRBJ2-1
TGTGCCAGTAGAACCACTAGCGGGAGACGGAATGAGCAGTTCTTC
CASRTTSGRRNEQFF
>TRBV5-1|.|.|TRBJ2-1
TGCGCCAGCAGCACCTACAATGAGCAGTTCTTC
CASSTYNEQFF
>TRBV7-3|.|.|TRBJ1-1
TGTGCCAGCAGCCCTCGTGGGCATAACACTGAAGCTTTCTTT
CASSPRGHNTEAFF
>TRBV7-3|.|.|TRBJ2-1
TGTGCCAGCAGCCTCGTGGGGGGCGCCTACAATGAGCAGTTCTTC
CASSLVGGAYNEQFF
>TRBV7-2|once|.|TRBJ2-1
TGTGCCAGCATCTCCCAGCCCCAACCCAATGAGCAGTTCTTC
CASISQPQPNEQFF
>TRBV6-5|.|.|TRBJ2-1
TGTGCCAGCAGTTACAGGCTCGATGAGCAGTTCTTC
CASSYRLDEQFF
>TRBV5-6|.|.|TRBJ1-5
TGTGCCAGCAGCCTTGGGACCCATCGCAATCAGCCCCAGCATTTT
CASSLGTHRNQPQHF
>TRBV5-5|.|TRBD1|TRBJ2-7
TGTGCCAGCAGCTTGACAGGGGGCTTCAACGAGCAGTACTTC
CASSLTGGFNEQYF
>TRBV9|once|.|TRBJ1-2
TGTGCCAGCAGCGTAGAGAAGGACCCTCGGTACTATGGCTACACCTTC
CASSVEKDPRYYGYTF
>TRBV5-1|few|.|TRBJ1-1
TGCGCCAGTGGAGGGACGACTGAAGCTTTCTTT
CASGGTTEAFF
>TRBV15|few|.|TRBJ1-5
TGTGCCACCAGCAGAGATTTGGATCAGCCCCAGCATTTT
CATSRDLDQPQHF
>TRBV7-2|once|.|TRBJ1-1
TGTGCCAGCAGCATAACAGGTCCCTATGGAGCTTTCTTT
CASSITGPYGAFF
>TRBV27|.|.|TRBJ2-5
TGTGCCAGCAGTTTAGGGTGGAGCGGGACCCAGTACTTC
CASSLGWSGTQYF
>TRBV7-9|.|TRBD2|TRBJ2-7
TGTGCCAGCAGCTTATTGGGGCGGGAGCAAGACGAGCAGTACTTC
CASSLLGREQDEQYF
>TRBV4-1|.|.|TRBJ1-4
TGCGCCAGCAGCCTTTATCACAGGGAGGATGAAAAACTGTTTTTT
CASSLYHREDEKLFF
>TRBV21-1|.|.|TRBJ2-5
TGTGCCAGCAGCAAAGGGGGCCCGACTAGCGGGAATCGGGAGACCCAGTACTTC
CASSKGGPTSGNRETQYF
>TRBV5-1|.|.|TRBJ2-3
TGCGCCAGCAGTTGGGGGCCTACCTCGGGGTCAAATACGCAGTATTTT
CASSWGPTSGSNTQYF
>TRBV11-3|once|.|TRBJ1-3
TGTGCCAGCGGGAGCAGGGGATACACCATATATTTT
CASGSRGYTIYF
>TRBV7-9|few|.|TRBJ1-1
TGTGCCAGCAGCTTCACTGGATCCACTGAAGCTTTCTTT
CASSFTGSTEAFF
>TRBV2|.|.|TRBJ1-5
TGTGCCAGCAACCAAGAAACCAATCAGCCCCAGCATTTT
CASNQETNQPQHF
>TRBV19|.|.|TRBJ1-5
TGTGCCAGTAGTATAGATCTTCCGGCTTATAGCAATCAGCCCCAGCATTTT
CASSIDLPAYSNQPQHF
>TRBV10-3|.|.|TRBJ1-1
TGTGCCGTCGGGTCCCCCGTCGGGACTGAAGCTTTCTTT
CAVGSPVGTEAFF
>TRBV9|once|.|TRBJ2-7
TGTGCCAGCAGCTCCTCTCCCGACAGAAACTACGAGCAGTACTTC
CASSSSPDRNYEQYF
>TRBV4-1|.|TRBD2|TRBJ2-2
TGCGCCAGCAGCCTAGCTAGCGGGAGAATCGGCACCGGGGAGCTGTTTTTT
CASSLASGRIGTGELFF
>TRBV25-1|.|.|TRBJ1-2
TGTGCCAGCAGTGGGGGGTTCTATGGCTACACCTTC
CASSGGFYGYTF
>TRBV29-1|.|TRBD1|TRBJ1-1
TGCAGCGTTGGGGGAGGGGGCCCTTTGGAAGCTTTCTTT
CSVGGGGPLEAFF
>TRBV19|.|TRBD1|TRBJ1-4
TGTGCCAGTAGTAGCTTGGACAGGAGTAATGAAAAACTGTTTTTT
CASSSLDRSNEKLFF
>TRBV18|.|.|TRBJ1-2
TGTGCCAGCTCACCTCTCGACAGGACTAACTATGGCTACACCTTC
CASSPLDRTNYGYTF
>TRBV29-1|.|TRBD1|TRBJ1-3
TGCAGCGTTGAAGATCAGGGGGACACTGGAAACACCATATATTTT
CSVEDQGDTGNTIYF
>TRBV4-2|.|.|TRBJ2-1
TGTGCCAGCAGCCCGTCCCAGGGGAGCTACAATGAGCAGTTCTTC
CASSPSQGSYNEQFF
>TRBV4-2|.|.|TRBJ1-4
TGTGCCAGCAGCCAAGATCTTTCGGGGCAAAAACTGTTTTTT
CASSQDLSGQKLFF
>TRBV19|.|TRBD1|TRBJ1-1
TGTGCCAGTGAGACAGGGGCGGGCACTGAAGCTTTCTTT
CASETGAGTEAFF
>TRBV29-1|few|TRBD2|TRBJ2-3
TGCAGCGCCCGAACTACGGGGACTAGCTCGACAGATACGCAGTATTTT
CSARTTGTSSTDTQYF
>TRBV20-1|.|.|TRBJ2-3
TGCAGTGCTAGCCCCACAGATACGCAGTATTTT
CSASPTDTQYF
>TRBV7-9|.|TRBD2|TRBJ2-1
TGTGCCAGCAGGAGAGAGGCGGGAGTGAATGAGCAGTTCTTC
CASRREAGVNEQFF
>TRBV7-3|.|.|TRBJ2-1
TGTGCCAGCAGCTTAGGGCAGGGACAACATAATGAGCAGTTCTTC
CASSLGQGQHNEQFF
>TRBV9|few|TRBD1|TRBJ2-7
TGTGCCAGCAGCCTCGTTGACAGGGGAACTTCCTACGAGCAGTACTTC
CASSLVDRGTSYEQYF
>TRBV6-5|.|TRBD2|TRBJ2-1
TGTGCCACCACTAGCGGCTCCTACAATGAGCAGTTCTTC
CATTSGSYNEQFF
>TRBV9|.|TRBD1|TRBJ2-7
TGTGCCAGCAGCGCTATGGACAGGGGTTTTAGGGAGCAGTACTTC
CASSAMDRGFREQYF
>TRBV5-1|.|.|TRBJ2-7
TGCGCCAGCATGCCTCAACCTAGCTACTCCTACGAGCAGTACTTC
CASMPQPSYSYEQYF
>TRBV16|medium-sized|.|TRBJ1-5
TGTGCCAGCAAATGGGAATTTGGAAGCAATCAGCCCCAGCATTTT
CASKWEFGSNQPQHF
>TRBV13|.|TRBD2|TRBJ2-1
TGTGCCAGCAGCACCGGTCGACTAGCGGGAGGGGGTGAGCAGTTCTTC
CASSTGRLAGGGEQFF
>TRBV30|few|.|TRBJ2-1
TGTGCCTGGAGTGTACGTCTTCGGGATGAGCAGTTCTTC
CAWSVRLRDEQFF
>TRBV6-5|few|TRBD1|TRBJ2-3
TGTGCCAGCAGTTACGGGGACAGGGCCTCAGATACGCAGTATTTT
CASSYGDRASDTQYF
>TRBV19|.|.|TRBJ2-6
TGTGCCAGTAGTACCGGCTCTGGGGCCAACGTCCTGACTTTC
CASSTGSGANVLTF
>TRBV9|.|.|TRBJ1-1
TGTGCCAGCAGCCCAGAGGGGGGGGTGAACACTGAAGCTTTCTTT
CASSPEGGVNTEAFF
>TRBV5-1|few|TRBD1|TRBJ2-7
TGCGCCAGCAGGCCCCAGGGACAGTCCTACGAGCAGTACTTC
CASRPQGQSYEQYF
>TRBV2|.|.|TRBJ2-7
TGTGCCAGCACGGGCAGGTCCTACGAGCAGTACTTC
CASTGRSYEQYF
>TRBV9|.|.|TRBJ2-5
TGTGCCAGCAGCGAGGGCGCGGAGACCCAGTACTTC
CASSEGAETQYF
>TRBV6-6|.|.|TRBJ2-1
TGTGCCAGCATCCCCGTGAGCTACAATGAGCAGTTCTTC
CASIPVSYNEQFF
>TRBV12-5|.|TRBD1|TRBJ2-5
TGTGCTAGTGCTGGGACAGGGGGCTGGGAGACCCAGTACTTC
CASAGTGGWETQYF
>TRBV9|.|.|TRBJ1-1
TGTGCCAGCAGCGTAGTTCAGGGTCGAACTGAAGCTTTCTTT
CASSVVQGRTEAFF